These T cell receptor beta chains were read from a single sample in a study of breast tumors, draining lymph nodes, adjacent tissues. TCRdb used MiXCR to reprocess the multiplex PCR reads, holding one entry per CDR3 protein. Counted here are around 21,000 distinct CDR3 sequences, roughly 40% occurring once; the ten biggest clones make up roughly 24%. Specimen: breast tumor tissue. All receptors derive from a female donor with breast cancer. Some clones in this sample may be carry-over from other donors' samples. Each CDR3 is given with its conserved first and last residue. The D gene is left open where the match is weak. A clone size is listed for some rows: how often the clone was seen (once, few, many), or a class if it is expanded.

V gene	D gene	J gene	clone size	CDR3 protein	CDR3 DNA
TRBV7-2	.	TRBJ1-2	.	CASSLGRGDYTF	TGTGCCAGCAGCTTAGGTAGGGGGGACTACACCTTC
TRBV6-5	TRBD2	TRBJ2-1	.	CASSPSPTSGSINEQFF	TGTGCCAGCAGCCCCTCCCCGACTAGCGGGAGTATAAATGAGCAGTTCTTC
TRBV7-8	.	TRBJ1-4	.	CASSFGSSTNEKLFF	TGTGCCAGCAGCTTCGGCAGCTCAACTAATGAAAAACTGTTTTTT
TRBV4-2	.	TRBJ1-2	many	CASSQGVEANYGYTF	TGTGCCAGCAGCCAGGGGGTAGAAGCTAACTATGGCTACACCTTC
TRBV5-1	.	TRBJ1-2	many	CASSLGGANYGYTF	TGCGCCAGCAGCTTGGGAGGTGCTAACTATGGCTACACCTTC
TRBV2	TRBD1	TRBJ2-5	.	CASSARQGRNQETQYF	TGTGCCAGCAGCGCTAGACAGGGCCGTAACCAAGAGACCCAGTACTTC
TRBV27	TRBD1	TRBJ2-2	.	CASSPYQGAGELFF	TGTGCCAGCAGTCCGTACCAGGGGGCCGGGGAGCTGTTTTTT
TRBV9	TRBD1	TRBJ2-4	many	CASSGMGQGNIQYF	TGTGCCAGCAGCGGGATGGGACAGGGAAACATTCAGTACTTC
TRBV4-3	.	TRBJ2-1	.	CASSQEARAYNEQFF	TGCGCCAGCAGCCAAGAGGCGAGGGCCTACAATGAGCAGTTCTTC
TRBV6-1	TRBD2	TRBJ2-7	.	CASSEPGTSGYEQYF	TGTGCCAGCAGTGAGCCCGGGACTAGCGGCTACGAGCAGTACTTC
TRBV7-9	TRBD1	TRBJ1-2	.	CASSHTGARQENGYTF	TGTGCCAGCAGCCATACAGGGGCCCGGCAGGAGAATGGCTACACCTTC
TRBV20-1	.	TRBJ1-5	.	CSAGPAGGHTYEHF	TGCAGTGCTGGACCAGCGGGAGGACACACCTACGAGCATTTT
TRBV7-6	TRBD1	TRBJ1-6	many	CASSLWTGENSPLHF	TGTGCCAGCAGCCTGTGGACAGGGGAGAATTCACCCCTCCACTTT
TRBV11-2	.	TRBJ2-3	once	CASSLDGGSTDTQYF	TGTGCCAGCAGCTTAGATGGAGGGAGCACAGATACGCAGTATTTT
TRBV12-3/TRBV12-4	.	TRBJ2-7	many	CASSLGLGYEQYF	TGTGCCAGCAGTTTAGGGTTGGGCTACGAGCAGTACTTC
TRBV7-2	.	TRBJ1-3	many	CASSLVGGSSGNTIYF	TGTGCCAGCAGCTTAGTCGGGGGTTCCTCTGGAAACACCATATATTTT
TRBV27	TRBD2	TRBJ2-3	once	CASRAPSGGSTTAQYF	TGTGCCAGCAGGGCTCCTAGCGGGGGTAGCACAACGGCGCAGTATTTT
TRBV20-1	TRBD1	TRBJ2-1	.	CSASPGQYNEQFF	TGCAGTGCTAGCCCGGGACAGTACAATGAGCAGTTCTTC
TRBV2	.	TRBJ1-5	many	CASSGQEHQPQHF	TGTGCCAGCAGTGGACAGGAGCATCAGCCCCAGCATTTT
TRBV30	.	TRBJ2-2	many	CAWSRGYTGELFF	TGTGCCTGGAGTCGGGGTTACACCGGGGAGCTGTTTTTT
TRBV12-3/TRBV12-4	.	TRBJ1-2	many	CASTPGGAWCNYGYTF	TGTGCCAGCACACCGGGGGGGGCTTGGTGTAACTATGGCTACACCTTC
TRBV20-1	TRBD2	TRBJ2-3	medium-sized	CSAKREGWTDTQYF	TGCAGTGCAAAGCGGGAGGGCTGGACAGATACGCAGTATTTT
TRBV7-9	.	TRBJ1-3	many	CASQSGASGNTIYF	TGTGCCAGCCAGAGCGGTGCCTCTGGAAACACCATATATTTT
TRBV14	.	TRBJ1-2	many	CASSQVGYGYTF	TGTGCCAGCAGCCAAGTAGGCTATGGCTACACCTTC
TRBV5-1	TRBD2	TRBJ2-1	many	CASSSGLAPQPSNEQFF	TGCGCCAGCAGCTCGGGACTAGCTCCCCAACCATCCAATGAGCAGTTCTTC
TRBV10-3	TRBD1	TRBJ2-3	.	CAISERDRVNTDTQYF	TGTGCCATCAGTGAGCGGGACAGGGTGAACACAGATACGCAGTATTTT
TRBV2	.	TRBJ1-4	.	CASSRHRDIGEKLFF	TGTGCCAGCAGTCGACATCGGGACATAGGGGAAAAACTGTTTTTT
TRBV10-2	.	TRBJ2-7	many	CASSTGTHYEQYF	TGCGCCAGCAGTACCGGGACTCACTACGAGCAGTACTTC
TRBV29-1	.	TRBJ2-2	many	CSVAPIANTGELFF	TGCAGCGTTGCCCCTATCGCGAACACCGGGGAGCTGTTTTTT
TRBV15	.	TRBJ2-3	.	CATSRGSYSIADTQYF	TGTGCCACCAGCAGAGGTAGTTATTCGATCGCAGATACGCAGTATTTT
TRBV7-9	TRBD2	TRBJ2-5	.	CASSSTGAGGQETPYF	TGTGCCAGCAGCTCCACGGGGGCGGGGGGCCAAGAGACCCCGTACTTC
TRBV7-3	.	TRBJ2-3	many	CASSPQAAGTDTQYF	TGTGCCAGCAGCCCACAGGCCGCGGGCACAGATACGCAGTATTTT
TRBV6-6	.	TRBJ2-1	.	CASRTTYNEQFF	TGTGCCAGCAGAACTACGTACAATGAGCAGTTCTTC
TRBV7-3	.	TRBJ2-2	.	CASSLRRVSSSGELFF	TGTGCCAGCAGCCTAAGGAGGGTATCGAGTTCCGGGGAGCTGTTTTTT
TRBV27	.	TRBJ2-5	.	CASRPFQETQYF	TGTGCCAGCAGGCCGTTCCAAGAGACCCAGTACTTC
TRBV7-9	.	TRBJ1-4	many	CASSVYKTGRANEKLFF	TGTGCCAGCAGCGTGTATAAAACGGGGAGGGCTAATGAAAAACTGTTTTTT
TRBV20-1	.	TRBJ1-2	.	CSARDSIGNGYTF	TGCAGTGCTAGAGACTCAATAGGGAATGGCTACACCTTC
TRBV20-1	TRBD2	TRBJ2-7	many	CSARGRLAGDRYEQYF	TGCAGTGCTAGAGGCCGACTAGCGGGGGACCGCTACGAGCAGTACTTC
TRBV5-8	.	TRBJ2-1	.	CASSLAGEPYNEQFF	TGTGCCAGCAGCTTGGCCGGGGAGCCCTACAATGAGCAGTTCTTC
TRBV4-1	TRBD2	TRBJ2-1	few	CASGGGGRNDNEQFF	TGCGCCAGCGGGGGGGGCGGGAGGAACGACAATGAGCAGTTCTTC
TRBV7-9	.	TRBJ2-6	.	CASSLQSSGANVLTF	TGCGCCAGCAGCCTGCAGAGCTCTGGGGCTAACGTCCTGACTTTC
TRBV5-1	.	TRBJ1-1	.	CASGRVPNTEAFF	TGCGCCAGCGGCAGGGTGCCGAACACTGAAGCTTTCTTT
TRBV19	.	TRBJ1-3	.	CASSMIGRDSGNTIYF	TGTGCCAGTAGTATGATTGGACGGGACTCTGGAAACACCATATATTTT